What follows are 14 T cell receptor beta chains derived from one specimen sequenced in a study of control samples from healthy donors and cancer patients. Profiling relied on immunoSEQ multiplex PCR, and the TCRdb table lists in-frame clones only, not all of them. Of under 150,000 clones listed, around 87% are singletons. Sequenced material: blood. All receptors come from a man between 35 and 55 years old in good health.

The genes are TRBV2 and TRBJ1-5; D possibly corresponds to TRBD1 (5 bases). V was trimmed by 5 bases and J by 0 bases, leaving 11 bases between them. Germline V gene data show CDR1 as SNHLY and CDR2 as FYNNEI. This CDR3 spans 15 amino acids. In DNA, the CDR3 is TGTGCCAGCAGTCCGGGACGGAATAGCAATCAGCCCCAGCATTTT. It encodes CASSPGRNSNQPQHF.

The rearrangement uses TRBV5-1 and TRBJ1-6; no reliable D call. Germline V gene sequence: CDR1 SGHRS, CDR2 YFSETQ. Trimming stripped 0 bases from V and 0 bases from J, with 13 bases between. CDR3 length: 18 amino acids. The CDR3 DNA is TGCGCCAGCAGCTTGGTTGGCTCGCGGAGCTCCTATAATTCACCCCTCCACTTT. It codes for CASSLVGSRSSYNSPLHF.

The V and J genes are TRBV21-1 and TRBJ2-3; the table names TRBD2, a call not compared with the DNA. TRBV21-1 counts as a pseudogene. CDR3 length: 12 amino acids. CDR3: CASSFSADTQYF. The CDR3 region has the DNA TGTGCCAGCAGCTTTAGTGCAGATACGCAGTATTTT.

CDR3 coding DNA: TGTGCCACCAGTGATAGGGCGTCTTCCACTCGTGGATCACCCCTCCACTTT. This gives the protein CATSDRASSTRGSPLHF. The rearrangement joins TRBV24-1 to TRBJ1-6; D remains unclear. This CDR3 contains 17 residues. The V end lost 3 bases, the J end lost 10 bases, and 21 bases lay between the germline ends. Germline values: CDR1 KGHDR, CDR2 SFDVKD.

V gene TRBV6-2 or TRBV6-3 combines with J gene TRBJ2-5, with TRBD2 as a possible D gene (6 bases). V lost 2 bases and J 5 bases, leaving 12 bases between the germline ends. Germline lookup yields CDR1 MNHEY and CDR2 SVGEGT. The CDR3 consists of 14 residues. The CDR3 loop reads CASSYPGLAETQYF. The CDR3 DNA reads as TGTGCCAGCAGTTACCCGGGGCTAGCGGAGACCCAGTACTTC.

This chain links TRBV15 with TRBJ1-5; D gene ambiguous. This CDR3 has 13 residues. The V and J ends lost 0 bases and 9 bases respectively, with 9 bases between them. Germline CDR1 and CDR2: LNHNV and YYDKDF (reference sequence). CDR3: CATSRDPLRPQHF. In nucleotides, the CDR3 is TGTGCCACCAGCAGAGATCCGCTGAGGCCCCAGCATTTT.

This clone was seen only once. Sequence at one end of the junction differs from germline and may be a read error. CDR3 sequence: CASSLGTVREQYF. In nucleotides, the CDR3 is TGTGCCAGCAGTTTAGGTACAGTAAGGGAGCAGTACTTC. V usage is TRBV7-8 and J usage is TRBJ2-7; no definite D call. CDR3 size: 13 residues. CDR1 is SGHVS, CDR2 FQNEAQ, per germline.

This chain connects TRBV24-1 to TRBJ2-3, with 9 positions matching TRBD1. With V trimmed by 6 bases and J by 4 bases, 4 bases remained unmatched. This CDR3 region has 14 residues. CDR1 KGHDR and CDR2 SFDVKD come from the germline V gene. For the CDR3, the DNA is TGTGCCACCAGTATGACAGGGGGATCAGATACGCAGTATTTT. This sequence encodes CATSMTGGSDTQYF.

The chain links TRBV19 to TRBJ2-2; D unclear. Trimming cost V 5 bases and J 3 bases, with 1 base left between them. The CDR3 totals 11 residues. Per germline, CDR1 LNHDA and CDR2 SQIVND (reference sequence). In nucleotides, the CDR3 is TGTGCCAGTAGTCACACCGGGGAGCTGTTTTTT. Its protein is CASSHTGELFF.

The V and J genes are TRBV11-3 and TRBJ2-5; TRBD1 is a possible D gene (5 bases). The CDR3 has 15 residues. Germline V CDR1 and CDR2: SGHNT, YENEEA. V lost 1 base, J lost 1 base, and 10 bases lay in between. DNA of the CDR3: TGTGCCAGCAGCTTAGGTGACAGACCCCAAGAGACCCAGTACTTC. Amino acid sequence: CASSLGDRPQETQYF.

The rearrangement joins TRBV12-5 to TRBJ2-1, with 9 bases that match TRBD1. The junction had 15 bases not matched to a gene; V was cut back by 0 bases and J by 9 bases. Looked up from germline, CDR1 is LGHNT and CDR2 is FRNRAP. The length of the CDR3 is 18 residues. The CDR3, as DNA: TGTGCTAGTGGTTTGGTACGATTAGGGACAGGGCCCAAAGGTGAGCAGTTCTTC. Residues: CASGLVRLGTGPKGEQFF.

The chain couples TRBV9 to TRBJ2-2, with D perhaps being TRBD1 or TRBD2 (5 bases each). V lost 6 bases to trimming and J lost 4 bases, with 10 bases between them. The CDR3 consists of 13 residues. Germline CDR1 SGDLS, CDR2 YYNGEE. CDR3 sequence reads: CASNPGGTGELFF. In DNA, the CDR3 is TGTGCCAGCAACCCTGGGGGCACCGGGGAGCTGTTTTTT.

This chain connects TRBV6-5 to TRBJ1-1; TRBD1 aligns across 9 bases. The J segment lost 3 bases and the V segment lost 6 bases, leaving 8 bases of the junction unmatched. CDR3 size: 15 residues. Germline V CDR1 and CDR2: MNHEY, SVGAGI. CDR3 sequence reads: CASRRDRVRDTEAFF. For the CDR3, the DNA is TGTGCCAGCAGACGGGACAGGGTGAGGGACACTGAAGCTTTCTTT.

V is TRBV5-1 and J is TRBJ1-1, with 9 bases that match TRBD1. Per germline, CDR1 SGHRS and CDR2 YFSETQ. Trimming took 4 bases from V and 3 from J; bases not matched to a gene: 7. There are 15 residues in the CDR3. The CDR3 DNA reads as TGCGCCAGCAGCCCCTGGACAGGGGAAGACACTGAAGCTTTCTTT. Amino acids: CASSPWTGEDTEAFF.